This T cell receptor beta chain was identified during a study of T cells in narcolepsy. Germline assignment: CDR1 MNHEY and CDR2 SVGAGI. The V and J ends lost 8 bases and 8 bases respectively, with 15 bases between them. The CDR3 covers 12 residues. The data were produced by immunoSEQ multiplex PCR, yet TCRdb's version contains in-frame clones alone and is incomplete. Of tens of thousands of clones in the sample, approximately 90% were seen once. The material sequenced was CD45RA- memory CD4+ T cells from PBMCs. This receptor was identified in a human donor with narcolepsy. This sequence joins TRBV6-5 and TRBJ1-1; the D is unclear. As DNA, the CDR3 is TGTGCCAGCCGCGACAACCTCTGGGAAGCTTTCTTT. It specifies CASRDNLWEAFF.